This TCR beta chain was sequenced for a study of beta chain features in type 1 diabetes. Regarding the study as a whole: Patients showed naive, central memory and Treg TCRB repertoires that appeared more similar than those of healthy donors. cDNA-based reads could over-represent cells with high TCR expression. Significant though moderate, a shortening of TCRB CDR3s appeared in all four CD4+ subsets of Type 1 diabetes patients.

Reverse transcription of all isolated RNA meant that expressed TCRB transcripts were sequenced. Using immunoSEQ multiplex PCR, the repertoire was profiled, and TCRdb retains in-frame clones only, with some absent. Here the sample spans about 640,000 clones, 12% being singletons. Each sorted fraction was over 95% pure. This CDR3 spans 14 amino acids. The V end lost 0 bases, the J end lost 2 bases, and 8 bases lay between the germline ends. Germline V CDR1 and CDR2: MNHEY, SVGAGI. Regarding this clone: Its antigen is not known.

The TCR originated in a man younger than 45 with type 1 diabetes. Source material: naive CD4+ T cells from blood. The chain recombines TRBV6-5 with TRBJ2-7, with D perhaps TRBD1 or TRBD2 (5 bases each). In nucleotides, the CDR3 is TGTGCCAGCAGTTACTCTCGGGGCGCCTACGAGCAGTACTTC. Translation gives CASSYSRGAYEQYF.